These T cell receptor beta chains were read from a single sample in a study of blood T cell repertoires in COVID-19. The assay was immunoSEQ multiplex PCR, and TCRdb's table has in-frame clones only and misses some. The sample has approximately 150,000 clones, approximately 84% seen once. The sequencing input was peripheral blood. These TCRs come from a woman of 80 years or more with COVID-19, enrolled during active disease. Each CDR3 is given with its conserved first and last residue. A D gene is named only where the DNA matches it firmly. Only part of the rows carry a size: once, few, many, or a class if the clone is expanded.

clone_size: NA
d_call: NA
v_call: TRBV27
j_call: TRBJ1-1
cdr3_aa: CASRPTEISTEAFF
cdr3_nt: TGTGCCAGCAGGCCCACCGAGATTTCTACTGAAGCTTTCTTT

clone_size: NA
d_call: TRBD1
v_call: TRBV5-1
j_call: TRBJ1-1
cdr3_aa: CASSAVQGRGTEAFF
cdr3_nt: TGCGCCAGCAGCGCCGTACAGGGGCGCGGCACTGAAGCTTTCTTT

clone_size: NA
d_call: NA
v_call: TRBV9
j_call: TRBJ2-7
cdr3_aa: CASSAETIPYEQYF
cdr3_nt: TGTGCCAGCAGCGCCGAGACTATACCCTACGAGCAGTACTTC

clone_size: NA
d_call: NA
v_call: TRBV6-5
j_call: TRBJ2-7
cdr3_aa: CASSPLYEQYF
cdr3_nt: TGTGCCAGCAGCCCACTCTACGAGCAGTACTTC

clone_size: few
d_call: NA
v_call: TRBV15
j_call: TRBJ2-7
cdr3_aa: CATSRDQGRPLDF
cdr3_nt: TGTGCCACCAGCAGAGATCAGGGGCGACCCCTGGACTTC

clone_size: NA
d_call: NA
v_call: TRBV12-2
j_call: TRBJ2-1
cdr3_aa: CASRPDNEQFF
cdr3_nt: TGTGCAAGTCGCCCAGACAATGAGCAGTTCTTC

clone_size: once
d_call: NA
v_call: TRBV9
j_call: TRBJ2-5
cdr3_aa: CASSVAARGRETQYF
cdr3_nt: TGTGCCAGCAGCGTAGCCGCCAGGGGTAGAGAGACCCAGTACTTC

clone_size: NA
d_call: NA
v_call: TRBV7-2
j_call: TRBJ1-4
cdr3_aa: CASSLEGRGNEKLFF
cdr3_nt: TGTGCCAGCAGCTTAGAGGGCAGGGGCAATGAAAAACTGTTTTTT

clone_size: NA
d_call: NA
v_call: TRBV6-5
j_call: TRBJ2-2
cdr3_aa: CASSYSFGSNTGELFF
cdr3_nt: TGTGCCAGCAGTTACTCGTTCGGGAGTAACACCGGGGAGCTGTTTTTT

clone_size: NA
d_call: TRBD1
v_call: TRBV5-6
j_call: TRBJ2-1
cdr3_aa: CASSWGTGGYEQFF
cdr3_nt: TGTGCCAGCAGCTGGGGGACAGGGGGGTATGAGCAGTTCTTC

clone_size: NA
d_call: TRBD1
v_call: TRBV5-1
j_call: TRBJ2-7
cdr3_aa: CASSSKPSTGAYEQYF
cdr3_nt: TGCGCCAGCAGTTCGAAACCTTCTACAGGGGCCTACGAGCAGTACTTC

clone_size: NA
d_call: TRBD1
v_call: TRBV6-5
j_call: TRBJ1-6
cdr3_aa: CASRSRGLNSPLHF
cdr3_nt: TGTGCCAGCAGGTCCAGGGGGCTAAATTCACCCCTCCACTTT

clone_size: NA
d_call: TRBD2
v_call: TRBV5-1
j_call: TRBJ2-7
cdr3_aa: CASSSGTSGTYEQYF
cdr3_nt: TGCGCCAGCAGCTCCGGGACTAGCGGGACCTACGAGCAGTACTTC

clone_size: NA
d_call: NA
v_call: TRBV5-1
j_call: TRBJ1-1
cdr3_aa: CASRFGSGTEAFF
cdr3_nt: TGCGCCAGCAGATTTGGGTCGGGCACTGAAGCTTTCTTT

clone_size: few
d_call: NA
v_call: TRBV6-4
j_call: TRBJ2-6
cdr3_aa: CASSDWAAGANVLTF
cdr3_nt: TGTGCCAGCAGTGACTGGGCAGCTGGGGCCAACGTCCTGACTTTC

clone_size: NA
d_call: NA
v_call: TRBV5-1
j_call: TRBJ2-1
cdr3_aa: CASIIRTADEQFF
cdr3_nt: TGCGCCAGCATTATAAGGACAGCCGATGAGCAGTTCTTC

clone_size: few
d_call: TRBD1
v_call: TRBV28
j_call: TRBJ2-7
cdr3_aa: CASSLSAGGAEQYF
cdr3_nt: TGTGCCAGCAGTTTATCGGCAGGGGGAGCGGAGCAGTACTTC

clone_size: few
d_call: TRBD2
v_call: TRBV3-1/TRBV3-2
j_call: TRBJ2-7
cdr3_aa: CASSQVAGENYEQYF
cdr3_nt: TGTGCCAGCAGCCAAGTAGCGGGAGAGAACTACGAGCAGTACTTC